This TCR beta chain originates from a study of blood T cell repertoires in COVID-19. Background on the study: Specimens from acute and convalescent COVID-19 originated in the United States, Italy and Spain. In each case, the material was cDNA or gDNA derived from T cells, B-cell-depleted T cells, or PBMCs.

This CDR3 has 15 amino acids. Germline lookup yields CDR1 MNHEY and CDR2 SVGAGI. V was trimmed by 0 bases and J by 5 bases, leaving 13 bases between them. Authors' data handling: Estimates of nucleated cell counts were drawn from the amplification of reference gene primers. The table came from immunoSEQ multiplex PCR; TCRdb's copy has only in-frame clones and leaves some out. V, J and clone size are taken as reported in that table, and D and trimming were inferred from the DNA itself. This table holds 250,000 to 350,000 clones, around 90% found once. This receptor was obtained from a woman in her forties or fifties who had recovered from COVID-19. The J gene is TRBJ1-1, the V gene TRBV6-5; maybe TRBD1 (6 bases). Sequencing was carried out using peripheral blood. The CDR3 is CASSYSPQGPTEAFF. CDR3 bases: TGTGCCAGCAGTTACTCTCCGCAGGGGCCTACTGAAGCTTTCTTT.